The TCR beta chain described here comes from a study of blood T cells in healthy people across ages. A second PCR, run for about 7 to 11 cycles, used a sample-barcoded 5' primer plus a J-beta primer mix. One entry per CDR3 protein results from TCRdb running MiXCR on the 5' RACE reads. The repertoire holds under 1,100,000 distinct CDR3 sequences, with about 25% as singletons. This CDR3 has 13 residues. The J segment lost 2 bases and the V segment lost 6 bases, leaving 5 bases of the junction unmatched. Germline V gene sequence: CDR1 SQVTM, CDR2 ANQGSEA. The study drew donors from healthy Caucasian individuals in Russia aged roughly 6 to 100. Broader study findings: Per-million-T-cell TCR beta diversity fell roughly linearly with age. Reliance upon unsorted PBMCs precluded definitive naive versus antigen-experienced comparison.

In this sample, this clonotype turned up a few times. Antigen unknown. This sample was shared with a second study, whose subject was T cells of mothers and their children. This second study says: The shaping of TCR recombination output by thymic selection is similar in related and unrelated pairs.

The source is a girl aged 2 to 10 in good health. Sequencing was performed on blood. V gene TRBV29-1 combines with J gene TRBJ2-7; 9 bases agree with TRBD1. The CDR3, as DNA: TGCAGCGTCCGGACAGGGGACGCCTACGAGCAGTACTTC. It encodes CSVRTGDAYEQYF.